These 16 T cell receptor beta chains originate from one sample sequenced in a study of blood T cell repertoires in COVID-19. Measured with immunoSEQ multiplex PCR; TCRdb has only the in-frame clones, and not every one. The table records over 85,000 clones, around 88% of them present only once. What was sequenced was peripheral blood. These TCRs come from a woman aged 70-85 years with acute or convalescent COVID-19.

The count of this clone is one. The CDR3, as DNA: TGTGCCAGCAGCCAAGAGAGGGCCCGGGACACTGAAGCTTTCTTT. It is translated as CASSQERARDTEAFF. The V gene is TRBV3-1 (or the pseudogene TRBV3-2), the J gene TRBJ1-1, with D unclear. Germline CDR1 and CDR2: LGHDT and YNNKEL (reference sequence). The CDR3 extends over 15 amino acids. Trimming took 0 bases from V and 3 from J, leaving 11 bases between them.

The V call is TRBV19, the J call TRBJ2-2; 14 bases fit TRBD2. Germline values: CDR1 LNHDA, CDR2 SQIVND (reference sequence). V gave up 5 bases and J gave up 5 bases; unmatched junction bases: 10. This CDR3 has 18 residues. The CDR3 reads CASSVSPGLAGVTGELFF. Written as DNA, the CDR3 is TGTGCCAGTAGTGTAAGCCCGGGACTAGCGGGAGTTACCGGGGAGCTGTTTTTT.

The chain employs TRBV5-1 and TRBJ2-5; D remains unclear. Per germline, CDR1 SGHRS and CDR2 YFSETQ. The V end was cut by 7 bases, the J end by 5 bases, with 15 bases between. This CDR3 is built from 13 residues. The CDR3 DNA is TGCGCCAGCGTAGACTCGGATGGGGAGACCCAGTACTTC. Its translation: CASVDSDGETQYF.

The chain links TRBV5-4 to TRBJ1-6, with D tentatively TRBD1 (5 bases). V was cut by 0 bases and J by 9 bases, with 13 bases left in between. The CDR3 is 15 residues long. CDR1 is SGHNT and CDR2 is YYREEE in the germline V gene (reference sequence). The DNA of the CDR3 is TGTGCCAGCAGCTTGGCCGGCCAGGGTAGTTCACCCCTCCACTTT. This translates into CASSLAGQGSSPLHF.

The chain combines TRBV13 with TRBJ1-4, with a possible D match to TRBD1 (5 bases). Deletions cut 5 bases from V and 2 bases from J, with 15 bases between. Germline V gene sequence: CDR1 PRHDT, CDR2 FYEKMQ (reference sequence). This CDR3 is 16 amino acids long. This chain's CDR3 is CASSPLRSGTNEKLFF. CDR3 sequence (DNA): TGTGCCAGCAGCCCCTTGCGCTCAGGGACTAATGAAAAACTGTTTTTT.

The J gene is TRBJ1-1, the V gene TRBV11-2, with D unresolved. CDR1 SGHAT and CDR2 FQNNGV come from the germline V gene. Trimming removed 0 bases at V and 4 bases at J, with 6 bases between. The CDR3 consists of 13 residues. The CDR3, as DNA: TGTGCCAGCAGCTTAGATATTTCCACTGAAGCTTTCTTT. Protein product: CASSLDISTEAFF.

The J gene is TRBJ2-3, the V gene TRBV19; 10 bases map to TRBD1. Per germline, CDR1 LNHDA and CDR2 SQIVND (reference sequence). Losses at the gene ends were 7 bases for V and 4 bases for J; bases not matched to a gene: 8. This CDR3 contains 15 residues. CDR3 in amino acids: CASTPADRGADTQYF. DNA of the CDR3: TGTGCCAGTACCCCGGCGGACAGGGGGGCAGATACGCAGTATTTT.

The genes are TRBV9 and TRBJ1-2; no definite D call. CDR3 size: 12 residues. The V and J ends lost 3 bases and 4 bases respectively, with 7 bases between them. The germline gives CDR1 SGDLS, CDR2 YYNGEE. The CDR3 spells CASSAAVYGYTF. Written as DNA, the CDR3 is TGTGCCAGCAGCGCGGCGGTCTATGGCTACACCTTC.

The chain is built from TRBV5-1 and TRBJ2-7, with 9 positions matching TRBD1. The CDR3 length is 15 residues. Trimming cost V 2 bases and J 1 base; bases outside gene matches: 4. From germline, CDR1 is SGHRS and CDR2 YFSETQ. The CDR3 DNA follows: TGCGCCAGCAGCTTAGCCGGGACAGGGTCCTACGAGCAGTACTTC. Translation: CASSLAGTGSYEQYF.

The chain uses TRBV12-2 and TRBJ2-5; the D call of TRBD2 is as the table states it, not checked on the DNA. TRBV12-2 is given as a pseudogene. This CDR3 is 10 amino acids long. The chain's CDR3 is CASPKETQYF. In nucleotides, the CDR3 is TGTGCAAGTCCTAAAGAGACCCAGTACTTC.

About this clone itself: One end of the junction does not line up with germline, which may come from a read error. The chain has TRBV19 and TRBJ1-2, with TRBD1 matching over 7 bases. The CDR3 consists of 14 residues. CDR1 is LNHDA and CDR2 is SQIVND in the germline V gene (reference sequence). The CDR3 loop is CASRMMDRNYGYIF. DNA of the CDR3: TGTGCCAGCCGTATGATGGACAGGAACTATGGCTACATCTTC.

The chain carries TRBV7-9 and TRBJ1-4; 8 positions match TRBD1. V gave up 4 bases and J gave up 7 bases; unmatched junction bases: 8. Germline V CDR1 and CDR2: SEHNR, FQNEAQ (reference sequence). The CDR3 runs 15 residues. The CDR3 region has the DNA TGTGCCAGCAGCTCTGAGGGACAGGCCTTTGAAAAACTGTTTTTT. Its protein product is CASSSEGQAFEKLFF.

The chain carries TRBV5-1 and TRBJ2-7; D unclear. V lost 4 bases and J 2 bases, leaving 13 bases between the germline ends. The CDR3 has 14 amino acids. Germline CDR1 and CDR2: SGHRS and YFSETQ. The CDR3 protein is CASSTTGSTYEQYF. DNA for the CDR3: TGCGCCAGCAGCACTACCGGTTCCACCTACGAGCAGTACTTC.

The chain links TRBV27 to TRBJ2-7; 7 bases agree with TRBD1. The germline V gene encodes CDR1 MNHEY and CDR2 SMNVEV (reference sequence). V was clipped by 5 bases and J by 4 bases; unmatched bases: 5. CDR3 size: 13 residues. This chain's CDR3 is CASSPGTVYEQYF. The CDR3 bases are TGTGCCAGCAGTCCCGGGACAGTTTACGAGCAGTACTTC.

The V call is TRBV5-1, the J call TRBJ2-5, with TRBD1 matching 8 bases. V shed 4 bases, J shed 5 bases, and the junction held 4 bases outside the gene matches. The CDR3 length is 13 residues. Germline V gene sequence: CDR1 SGHRS, CDR2 YFSETQ. DNA of the CDR3: TGCGCCAGCAGCCAGGGGGCTAGGGAGACCCAGTACTTC. It encodes CASSQGARETQYF.

CDR3 nucleotide sequence: TGTGCCTGGAGTTCTTTTTACAGGGGGCATTCAGATACGCAGTATTTT. Translated, it gives CAWSSFYRGHSDTQYF. The chain is built from TRBV30 and TRBJ2-3, with 9 bases matching TRBD1. The junction had 10 bases not matched to a gene; V was cut back by 2 bases and J by 4 bases. The CDR3 has 16 residues. Germline values: CDR1 GTSNPN, CDR2 SVGIG (reference sequence).